The present entry profiles one T cell receptor (beta chain) with its context. The antigen remains undetermined. The CDR3 contains 16 residues. CDR1 and CDR2 (germline): MGHRA, YSYEKL. The data originate from a study of cytomegalovirus exposure and HLA in healthy donors. Points from the study as a whole: What was likely a sequencing artifact was a cluster of highly shared sequence variants.

60 Vbeta and 13 Jbeta primers were used in PCR. The method was immunoSEQ multiplex PCR; TCRdb's version includes in-frame clones alone and lacks a portion of them. This table has 150,000 to 200,000 clones, around three quarters appearing once. Sequencing was carried out using PBMCs. The rearrangement joins TRBV4-1 to TRBJ2-5, with 8 bases fitting TRBD2. TRBJ2-7 explains the end of the DNA better; the J call may be wrong. This clonotype originated in a middle-aged man in good health and CMV-seropositive. The DNA for the CDR3 is TGCGCCAGCAGCCCCCTACGGGGGGGGCCGGGCTACGAGCAGTACTTC. As protein: CASSPLRGGPGYEQYF.